This T cell receptor beta chain emerged from a study of blood T cell repertoires in COVID-19. Whole-study context: COVID-19 samples, acute and convalescent, were from the United States, Italy and Spain.

The protocol was immunoSEQ multiplex PCR, while the TCRdb copy is restricted to in-frame clones and leaves out a portion. The sample records 150,000 to 250,000 clones, 82% being singletons. The CDR3 runs to 15 residues. Per germline, CDR1 SGDLS and CDR2 YYNGEE. Trimming took off 0 bases at V and 0 bases at J, with 7 bases between the two ends. The clonotype originates from a man aged 35 to 55 who had recovered from COVID-19. The chain is built from TRBV9 and TRBJ2-1; D is undetermined. What was sequenced was PBMCs or T cells enriched from blood (not recorded which). The CDR3 coding sequence is TGTGCCAGCAGCGTAGACGGAGACTCCTACAATGAGCAGTTCTTC. Amino acid sequence: CASSVDGDSYNEQFF. The full variable domain, rest sourced from reference TRBV9 and TRBJ2-1, is DSGVTQTPKHLITATGQRVTLRCSPRSGDLSVYWYQQSLDQGLQFLIQYYNGEERAKGNILERFSAQQFPDLHSELNLSSLELGDSALYFCASSVDGDSYNEQFFGPGTRLTVL.